These T cell receptor beta chains were read from a single sample in a study of T cell repertoires in cytomegalovirus infection. TCRdb redid the calling of the reads with MiXCR, one entry per CDR3 protein. The data show about a million distinct CDR3 sequences, under 40% seen once. The antigens for these receptors are not known. The sample was cultured CD8+ T cells from PBMCs, taken from culture after CMV antigen stimulation. The receptors here all came from a human donor in good health (CMV status not recorded). Some clones in this sample may be carry-over from other donors' samples. The CDR3 runs from the conserved cysteine through the conserved F or W. Size is stated for part of the rows, as once, few or many counts, or as a class when the clone is expanded.

>many|TRBV6-1
CASRTSYNEQFF
>few|TRBV6-1
CASSVDRGLSGANVLTF
>NA|TRBV19
CTSSPGQNPDTQYF
>NA|TRBV4-1
CASSPWADSGNTIYF
>many|TRBV7-9
CASSSQGERGYEQYF
>NA|TRBV7-6
CATLEAGANVLTF
>many|TRBV7-6
CASSFVQGADTGELFF
>NA|TRBV27
CASSVEGGALGSPLHF
>NA|TRBV28
CASSSDWTGRSEQFF
>NA|TRBV19
CATFVPYGYTF
>few|TRBV7-8
CASSLAGTGVNYGYTF
>few|TRBV2
CASSEGMGKLFF
>many|TRBV27
CASSLRGANYGYTF
>few|TRBV27
CASSIGSGNTIYF
>NA|TRBV4-2
CASSQSGWERDTQYF
>once|TRBV15
CATRGKGQSSGNTIYF
>few|TRBV7-6
CASSLQGALTNTGELFF
>NA|TRBV12-3/TRBV12-4
CASSLVSEAADYTF
>few|TRBV28
CASSFAGSGSTDTQYF
>many|TRBV6-1
CASRLQGTGELFF
>NA|TRBV15
CATSRGLAGTDTQYF
>many|TRBV7-6
CASSSGERDQPQHF
>few|TRBV6-1
CASNKGIDSPLHF
>few|TRBV14
CASSQPLGASYNEQFF
>NA|TRBV19
CASSTEGQLGFQYF
>NA|TRBV7-6
CASSLLSPGHGEAFF
>NA|TRBV4-1
CASSLRTSGGASGATGELFF
>NA|TRBV6-2/TRBV6-3
CASSPDIWKTQYF
>NA|TRBV7-8
CASSPSGQGAQFF
>few|TRBV19
CASIRIGSSTEAFF
>NA|TRBV7-9
CASSSVTGSNEQFF
>few|TRBV27
CASNPTGDTYNEQFF
>few|TRBV7-8
CASSPTPGRTEAFF
>many|TRBV12-3/TRBV12-4
CASSTSRDRVGTNTEAFF
>NA|TRBV7-6
CASSGKDRGQGRPPGELFF
>NA|TRBV12-3/TRBV12-4
CASSFQGNSGNTIYF
>few|TRBV19
CASSRQGSSNQPQHF
>NA|TRBV5-6
CASSFRGSLNTEAFF
>NA|TRBV25-1
CANSEFTERDTQYF
>NA|TRBV29-1
CSVDKGEGTEAFF
>NA|TRBV3-1
CASSQTLGTQKAPQFF
>NA|TRBV27
CASNPKPGPSLGGYTF
>NA|TRBV12-3/TRBV12-4
CASSFRGGAYNEQFF
>few|TRBV27
CASSSDSSGYEQYF
>NA|TRBV9
CASSVAGQVTDTQYF
>NA|TRBV27
CASSLTGNMNTEAFF